This TCR beta chain was sequenced during a study of T-cell memory formation after mild COVID-19 (dated by TCRdb to the early 2020s). Regarding the study in general: TCR sequence clusters from the two donors were largely donor specific. The cohort was made up of two young adult volunteers, one female and one male, who were previously healthy. In a couple of donors, T-cell clones that expanded and contracted after mild COVID-19 were followed by sequencing TCRalpha and TCRbeta repertoires longitudinally.

Sequencing used an Illumina NovaSeq 6000. cDNA libraries for TCRalpha and TCRbeta were prepared by 5'RACE using constant-segment primers, with sample barcodes and unique molecular identifiers added. RNA was extracted from every sample with Trizol reagent. The libraries were amplified in two PCR steps, and the second step added a second sample barcode and Illumina TruSeq adapters. Libraries were sequenced on an Illumina NovaSeq with 2 x 150 bp paired-end reads. Per the original workflow: Reads were demultiplexed and collapsed into UMI-guided consensus sequences with migec v1.2.7. Using mixcr v2.1.11, the UMI consensuses were aligned to TRA and TRB V and J templates and assembled into clonotypes. A clonotype was counted as expanded or contracted only if both edgeR and NoisET called the change significant, with noise models trained on biological replicates. For edgeR calls, the cutoffs were a false discovery rate-adjusted p below 0.01 and a log2 fold-change threshold of 1. PCA with hierarchical clustering of max-normalized trajectories of the 1000 most abundant clonotypes was used as exploratory dynamics analysis. Separately sequenced CD4+ and CD8+ repertoires were used to assign the CD4 or CD8 phenotype of responding clones. The public sequencing data were trimmed at Q25 with fastp and processed into clonotypes with MiXCR by TCRdb, which kept only in-frame beta chains. Rows with one shared CDR3 protein collapse into an entry with the most common genes and DNA. What appears here as the V and J calls and clone size reflects TCRdb's work, not the paper's. For this sample there are 450,000 to 700,000 distinct CDR3 sequences; roughly 17% appear just once. Of the sample, 12% falls within the top ten clones.

Details on this clonotype: The antigen it binds to is not known. No quality values exist for individual bases; no much larger clone is one base distant.

Ficoll-Paque density gradient centrifugation was the method used to isolate PBMCs. V is cut back by 3 bases and J by 10 bases, with 5 bases in the junction unmatched. Including the terminal cysteine and phenylalanine, the CDR3 comprises 13 residues. Just CDR3 DNA is preserved here, 39 bases in frame from base 1. The germline V gene encodes CDR1 SGHAT and CDR2 FQDESV (reference sequence). The paper's findings and limits, for the study overall: Contracting CD4+ clones appeared mostly in the CM and EM memory subsets, whereas CD8+ clones were enriched in EMRA. The second-wave clones that peaked on day 37 were not confirmed to be SARS-CoV-2 specific. Some responding clones were detected in pre-infection memory, suggesting pre-existing cross-reactive memory T cells joined the SARS-CoV-2 response. Balanced CD4/CD8 phenotypes were observed for clones contracting from day 15 to 85, whereas a bias towards CD4+ was observed for a second wave of clones expanding from day 15 to 37. Only a couple of mild cases were covered by the study, and larger cohorts that include severe cases with pre-infection samples were considered necessary.

The sequenced sample was PBMCs or a T cell subset sorted from them (not recorded which). The sequence came from an adult woman who had mild COVID-19 (a few samples of this study predate the infection). The sample titles of this study are shuffled in the database, so cell type and time point are left out; the donor was told from shared clones. The chain was built from TRBV11-1 and TRBJ2-1, with TRBD2 identical over 8 junction bases. CDR3 protein: CASSFKREWEQFF. Here is the DNA: TGTGCCAGCAGCTTCAAGCGGGAGTGGGAGCAGTTCTTC.